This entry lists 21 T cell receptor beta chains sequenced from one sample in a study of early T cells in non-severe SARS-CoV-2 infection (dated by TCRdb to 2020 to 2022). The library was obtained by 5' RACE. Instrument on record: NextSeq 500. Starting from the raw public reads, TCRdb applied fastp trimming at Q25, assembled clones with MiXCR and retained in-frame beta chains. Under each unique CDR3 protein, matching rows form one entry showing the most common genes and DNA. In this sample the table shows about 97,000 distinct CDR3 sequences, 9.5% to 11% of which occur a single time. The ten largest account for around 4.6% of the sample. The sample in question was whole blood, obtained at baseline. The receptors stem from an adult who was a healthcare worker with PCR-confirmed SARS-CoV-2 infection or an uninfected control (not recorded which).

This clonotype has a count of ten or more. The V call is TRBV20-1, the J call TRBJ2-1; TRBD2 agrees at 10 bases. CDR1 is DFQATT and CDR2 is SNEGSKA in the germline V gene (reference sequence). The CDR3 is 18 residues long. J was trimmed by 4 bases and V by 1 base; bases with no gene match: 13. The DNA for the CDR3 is TGCAGTGCTAGAGCCGCAGACCTCCTAGCGGGAGATTACAATGAGCAGTTCTTC. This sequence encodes CSARAADLLAGDYNEQFF.

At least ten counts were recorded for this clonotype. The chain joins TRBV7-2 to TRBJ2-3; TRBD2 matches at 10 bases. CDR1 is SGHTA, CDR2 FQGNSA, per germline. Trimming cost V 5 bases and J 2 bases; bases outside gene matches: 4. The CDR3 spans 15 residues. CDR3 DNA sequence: TGTGCCAGCAGCCCGACTAGCGGGTTCACAGATACGCAGTATTTT. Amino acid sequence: CASSPTSGFTDTQYF.

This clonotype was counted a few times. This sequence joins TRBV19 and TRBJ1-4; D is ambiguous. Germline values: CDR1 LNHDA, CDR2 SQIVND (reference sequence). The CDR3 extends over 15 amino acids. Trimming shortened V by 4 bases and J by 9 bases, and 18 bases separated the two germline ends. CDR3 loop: CASSTDIVIEKKLFF. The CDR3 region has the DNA TGTGCCAGTAGTACCGACATCGTGATTGAGAAAAAACTGTTTTTT.

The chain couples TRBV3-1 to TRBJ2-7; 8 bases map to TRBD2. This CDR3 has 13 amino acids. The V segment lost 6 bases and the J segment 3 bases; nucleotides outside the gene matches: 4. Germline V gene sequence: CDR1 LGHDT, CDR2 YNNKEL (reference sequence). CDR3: CASSAGGNYEQYF. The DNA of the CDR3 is TGTGCCAGCAGTGCGGGGGGAAACTACGAGCAGTACTTC.

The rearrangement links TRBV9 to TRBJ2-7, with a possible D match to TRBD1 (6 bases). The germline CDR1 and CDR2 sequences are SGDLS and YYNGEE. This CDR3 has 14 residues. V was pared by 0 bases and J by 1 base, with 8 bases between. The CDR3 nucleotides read TGTGCCAGCAGCGTAGCTCAGGGGTCCTACGAGCAGTACTTC. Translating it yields CASSVAQGSYEQYF.

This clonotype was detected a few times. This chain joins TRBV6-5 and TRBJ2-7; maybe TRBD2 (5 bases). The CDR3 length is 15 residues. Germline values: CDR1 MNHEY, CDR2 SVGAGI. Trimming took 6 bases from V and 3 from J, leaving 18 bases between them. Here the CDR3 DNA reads TGTGCCAGCAGCCGAAGGGCGGGCTCCCACTACGAGCAGTACTTC. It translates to CASSRRAGSHYEQYF.

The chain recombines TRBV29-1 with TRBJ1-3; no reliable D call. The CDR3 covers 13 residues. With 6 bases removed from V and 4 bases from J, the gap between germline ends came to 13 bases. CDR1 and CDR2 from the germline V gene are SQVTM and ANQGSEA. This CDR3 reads CSVRSLGGNTIYF. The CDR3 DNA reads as TGCAGCGTAAGGTCCCTCGGAGGAAACACCATATATTTT.

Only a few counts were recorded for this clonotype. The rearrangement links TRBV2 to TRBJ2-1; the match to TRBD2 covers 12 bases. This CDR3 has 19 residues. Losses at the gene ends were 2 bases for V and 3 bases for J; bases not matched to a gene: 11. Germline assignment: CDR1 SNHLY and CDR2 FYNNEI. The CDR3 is CASSEPASGGAENYNEQFF. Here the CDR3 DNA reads TGTGCCAGCAGTGAACCGGCTAGCGGGGGGGCGGAAAACTACAATGAGCAGTTCTTC.

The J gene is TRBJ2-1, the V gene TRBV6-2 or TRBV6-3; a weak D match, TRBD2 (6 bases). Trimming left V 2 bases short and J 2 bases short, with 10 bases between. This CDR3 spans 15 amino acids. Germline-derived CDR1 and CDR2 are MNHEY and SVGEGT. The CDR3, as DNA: TGTGCCAGCAGTTACAGGGACTCCGCCTACAATGAGCAGTTCTTC. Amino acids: CASSYRDSAYNEQFF.

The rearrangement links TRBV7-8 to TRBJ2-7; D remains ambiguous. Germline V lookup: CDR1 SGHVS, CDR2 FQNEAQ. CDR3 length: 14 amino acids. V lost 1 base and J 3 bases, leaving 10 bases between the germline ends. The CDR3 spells CASSLGPQIYEQYF. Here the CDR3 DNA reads TGTGCCAGCAGCTTAGGTCCTCAGATCTACGAGCAGTACTTC.

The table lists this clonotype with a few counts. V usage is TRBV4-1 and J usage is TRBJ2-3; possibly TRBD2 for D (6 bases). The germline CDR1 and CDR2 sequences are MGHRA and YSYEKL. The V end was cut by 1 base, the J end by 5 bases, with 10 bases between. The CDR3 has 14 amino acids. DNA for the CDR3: TGCGCCAGCAGCCAAGGGGCGGGACGAGATACGCAGTATTTT. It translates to CASSQGAGRDTQYF.

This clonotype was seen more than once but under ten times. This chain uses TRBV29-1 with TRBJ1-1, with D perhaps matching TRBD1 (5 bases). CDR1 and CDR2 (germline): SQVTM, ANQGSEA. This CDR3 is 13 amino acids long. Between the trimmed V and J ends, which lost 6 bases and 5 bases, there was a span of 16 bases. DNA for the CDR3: TGCAGCGTAGCCCCTAGGCGGGGGACTGAAGCTTTCTTT. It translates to CSVAPRRGTEAFF.

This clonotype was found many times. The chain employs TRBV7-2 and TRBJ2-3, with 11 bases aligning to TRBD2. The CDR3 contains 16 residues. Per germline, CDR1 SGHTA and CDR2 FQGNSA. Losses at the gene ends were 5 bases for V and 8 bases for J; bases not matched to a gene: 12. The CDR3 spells CASSPRTSGLMGTQYF. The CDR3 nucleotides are TGTGCCAGCAGCCCCCGGACTAGCGGGTTGATGGGTACGCAGTATTTT.

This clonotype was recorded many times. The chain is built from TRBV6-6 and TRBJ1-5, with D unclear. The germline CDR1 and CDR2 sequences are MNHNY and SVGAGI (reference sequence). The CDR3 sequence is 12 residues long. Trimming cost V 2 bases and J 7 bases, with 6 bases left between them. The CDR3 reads CASSYALQPQHF. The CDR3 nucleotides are TGTGCCAGCAGTTACGCGCTCCAGCCCCAGCATTTT.

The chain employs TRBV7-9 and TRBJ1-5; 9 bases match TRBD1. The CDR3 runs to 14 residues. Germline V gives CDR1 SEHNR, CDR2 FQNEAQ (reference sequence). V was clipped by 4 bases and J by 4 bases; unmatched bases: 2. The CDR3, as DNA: TGTGCCAGCAGCTCGGGACAGGGAAATCAGCCCCAGCATTTT. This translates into CASSSGQGNQPQHF. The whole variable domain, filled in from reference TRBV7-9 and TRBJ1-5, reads DTGVSQNPRHKITKRGQNVTFRCDPISEHNRLYWYRQTLGQGPEFLTYFQNEAQLEKSRLLSDRFSAERPKGSFSTLEIQRTEQGDSAMYLCASSSGQGNQPQHFGDGTRLSIL.

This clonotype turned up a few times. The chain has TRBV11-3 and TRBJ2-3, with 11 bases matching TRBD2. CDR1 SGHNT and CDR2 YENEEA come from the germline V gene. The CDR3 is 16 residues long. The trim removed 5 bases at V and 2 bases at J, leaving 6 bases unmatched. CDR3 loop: CASSQRTSGYTDTQYF. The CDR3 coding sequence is TGTGCCAGCAGCCAAAGGACTAGCGGGTACACAGATACGCAGTATTTT.

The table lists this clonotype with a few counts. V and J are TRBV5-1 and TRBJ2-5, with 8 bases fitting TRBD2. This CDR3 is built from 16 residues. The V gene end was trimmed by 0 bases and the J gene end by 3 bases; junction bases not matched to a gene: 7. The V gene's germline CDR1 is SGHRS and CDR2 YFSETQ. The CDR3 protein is CASSLGRRGLEETQYF. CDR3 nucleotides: TGCGCCAGCAGCTTGGGTAGGCGGGGACTAGAAGAGACCCAGTACTTC.

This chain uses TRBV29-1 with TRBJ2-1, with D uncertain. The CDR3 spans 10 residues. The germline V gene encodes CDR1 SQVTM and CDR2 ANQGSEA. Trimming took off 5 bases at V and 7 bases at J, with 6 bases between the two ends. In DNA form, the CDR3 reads TGCAGCGTTCTCGTAAATGAGCAGTTCTTC. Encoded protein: CSVLVNEQFF.

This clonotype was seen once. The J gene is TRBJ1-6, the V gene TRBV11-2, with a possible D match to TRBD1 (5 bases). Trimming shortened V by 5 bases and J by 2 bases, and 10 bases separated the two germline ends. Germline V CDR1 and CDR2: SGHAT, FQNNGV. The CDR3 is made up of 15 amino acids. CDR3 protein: CASSPTGTYNSPLHF. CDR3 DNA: TGTGCCAGCAGCCCAACAGGCACCTATAATTCACCCCTCCACTTT.

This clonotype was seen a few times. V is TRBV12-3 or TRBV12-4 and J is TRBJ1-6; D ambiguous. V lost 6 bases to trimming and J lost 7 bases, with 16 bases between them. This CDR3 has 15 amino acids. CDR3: CASRPRGGDNSPLHF. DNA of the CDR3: TGTGCCAGCAGACCCCGGGGAGGTGACAATTCACCCCTCCACTTT.

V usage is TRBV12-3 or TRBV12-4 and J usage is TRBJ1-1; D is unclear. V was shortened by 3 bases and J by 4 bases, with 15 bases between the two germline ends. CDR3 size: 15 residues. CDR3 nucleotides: TGTGCCAGCAGTTTTGCTGAGGCCGGTTCCACTGAAGCTTTCTTT. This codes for CASSFAEAGSTEAFF.